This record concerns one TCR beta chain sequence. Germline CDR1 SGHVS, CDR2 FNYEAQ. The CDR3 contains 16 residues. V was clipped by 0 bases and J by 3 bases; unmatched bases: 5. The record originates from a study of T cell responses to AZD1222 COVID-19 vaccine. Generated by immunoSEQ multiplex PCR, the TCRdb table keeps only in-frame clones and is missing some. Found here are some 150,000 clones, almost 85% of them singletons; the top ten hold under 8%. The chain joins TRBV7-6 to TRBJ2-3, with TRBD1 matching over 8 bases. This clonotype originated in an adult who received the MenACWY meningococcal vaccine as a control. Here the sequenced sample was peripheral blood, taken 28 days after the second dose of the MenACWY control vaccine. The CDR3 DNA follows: TGTGCCAGCAGCTTAGCGGGCAGGGGGCGGACAGATACGCAGTATTTT. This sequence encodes CASSLAGRGRTDTQYF.